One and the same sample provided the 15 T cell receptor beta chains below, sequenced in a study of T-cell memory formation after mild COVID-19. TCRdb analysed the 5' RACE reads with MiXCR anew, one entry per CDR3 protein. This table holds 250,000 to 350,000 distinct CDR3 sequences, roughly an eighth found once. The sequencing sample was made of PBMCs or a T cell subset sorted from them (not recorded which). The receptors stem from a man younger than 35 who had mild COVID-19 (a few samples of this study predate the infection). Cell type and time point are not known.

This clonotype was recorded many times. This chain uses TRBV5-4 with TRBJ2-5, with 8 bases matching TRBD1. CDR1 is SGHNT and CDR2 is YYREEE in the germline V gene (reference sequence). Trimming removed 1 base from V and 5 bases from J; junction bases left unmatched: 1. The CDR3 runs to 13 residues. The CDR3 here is CASSLRTGETQYF. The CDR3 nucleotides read TGTGCCAGCAGCTTGAGGACAGGGGAGACCCAGTACTTC.

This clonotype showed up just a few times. The DNA for the CDR3 is TGTGCCAGCAGTTACCCTACTAGCGGGGGGCCCTTGGATGAGCAGTTCTTC. Translating gives CASSYPTSGGPLDEQFF. The rearrangement links TRBV6-2 or TRBV6-3 to TRBJ2-1; 12 bases are a match to TRBD2. CDR1 and CDR2 from the germline V gene are MNHEY and SVGEGT. The CDR3 loop spans 17 amino acids. The V gene end was trimmed by 2 bases and the J gene end by 8 bases; junction bases not matched to a gene: 10.

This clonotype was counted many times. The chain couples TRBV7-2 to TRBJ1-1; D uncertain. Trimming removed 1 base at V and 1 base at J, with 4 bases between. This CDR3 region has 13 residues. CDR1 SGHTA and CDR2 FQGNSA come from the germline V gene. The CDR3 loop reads CASSLDRNTEAFF. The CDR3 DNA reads TGTGCCAGCAGCTTAGATCGGAACACTGAAGCTTTCTTT. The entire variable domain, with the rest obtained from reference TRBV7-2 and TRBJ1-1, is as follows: GAGVSQSPSNKVTEKGKDVELRCDPISGHTALYWYRQSLGQGLEFLIYFQGNSAPDKSGLPSDRFSAERTGGSVSTLTIQRTQQEDSAVYLCASSLDRNTEAFFGQGTRLTVV.

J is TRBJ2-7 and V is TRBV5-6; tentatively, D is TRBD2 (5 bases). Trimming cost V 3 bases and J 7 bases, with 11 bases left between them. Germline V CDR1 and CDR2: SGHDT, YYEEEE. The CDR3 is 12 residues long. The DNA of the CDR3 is TGTGCCAGCAGCTGGGATCCGGGGGAGCAGTACTTC. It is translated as CASSWDPGEQYF.

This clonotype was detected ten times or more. DNA of the CDR3: TGTGCCAGCAGCCCGACACAGGGGGGATTTGAAAAACTGTTTTTT. The encoded protein is CASSPTQGGFEKLFF. This rearrangement joins TRBV7-9 to TRBJ1-4, with 8 bases that match TRBD1. The germline CDR1 and CDR2 sequences are SEHNR and FQNEAQ (reference sequence). The CDR3 spans 15 residues. J gave up 7 bases and V 5 bases, and 9 bases lay outside the gene matches.

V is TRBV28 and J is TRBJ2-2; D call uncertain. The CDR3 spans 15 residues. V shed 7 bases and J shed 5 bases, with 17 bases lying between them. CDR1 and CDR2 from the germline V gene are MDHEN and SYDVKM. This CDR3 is CASIPHRAVTGELFF. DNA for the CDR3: TGTGCCAGCATCCCCCATCGGGCGGTGACCGGGGAGCTGTTTTTT.

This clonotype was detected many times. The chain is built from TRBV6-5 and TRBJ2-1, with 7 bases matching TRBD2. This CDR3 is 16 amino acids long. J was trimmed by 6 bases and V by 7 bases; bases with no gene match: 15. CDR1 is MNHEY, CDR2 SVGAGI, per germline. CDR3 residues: CASTPWQAGFGNEQFF. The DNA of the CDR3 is TGTGCCAGCACCCCCTGGCAAGCGGGGTTCGGCAATGAGCAGTTCTTC.

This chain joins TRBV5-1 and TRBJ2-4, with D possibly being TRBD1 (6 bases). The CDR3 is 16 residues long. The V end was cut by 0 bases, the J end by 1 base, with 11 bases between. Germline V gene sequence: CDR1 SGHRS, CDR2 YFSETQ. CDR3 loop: CASSLGAGVAKNIQYF. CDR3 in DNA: TGCGCCAGCAGCTTGGGTGCAGGGGTGGCCAAAAACATTCAGTACTTC.

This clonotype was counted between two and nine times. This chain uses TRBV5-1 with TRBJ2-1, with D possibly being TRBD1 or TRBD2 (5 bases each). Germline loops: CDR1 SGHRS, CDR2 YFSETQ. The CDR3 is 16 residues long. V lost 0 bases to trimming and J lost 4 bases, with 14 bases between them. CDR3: CASSLAGALFYNEQFF. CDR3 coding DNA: TGCGCCAGCAGCTTGGCCGGGGCTCTTTTTTACAATGAGCAGTTCTTC.

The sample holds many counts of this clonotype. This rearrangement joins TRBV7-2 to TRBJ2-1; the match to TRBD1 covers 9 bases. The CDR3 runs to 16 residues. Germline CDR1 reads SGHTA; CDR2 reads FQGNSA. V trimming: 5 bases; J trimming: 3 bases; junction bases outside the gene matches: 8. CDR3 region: CASSDLGTGYYNEQFF. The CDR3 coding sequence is TGTGCCAGCAGCGACCTAGGGACAGGGTACTACAATGAGCAGTTCTTC.

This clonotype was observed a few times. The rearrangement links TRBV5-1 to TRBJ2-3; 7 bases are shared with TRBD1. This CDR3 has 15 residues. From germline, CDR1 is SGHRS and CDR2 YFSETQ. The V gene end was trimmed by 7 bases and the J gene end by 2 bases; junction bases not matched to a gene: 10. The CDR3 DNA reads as TGCGCCAGCCGAACGACAGGGTTCCCCACAGATACGCAGTATTTT. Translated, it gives CASRTTGFPTDTQYF.

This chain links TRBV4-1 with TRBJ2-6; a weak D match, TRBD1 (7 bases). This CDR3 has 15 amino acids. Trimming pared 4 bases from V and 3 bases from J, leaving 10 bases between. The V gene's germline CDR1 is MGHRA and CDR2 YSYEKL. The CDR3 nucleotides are TGCGCCAGCAGCCCGCGGGACAGTGGGGCCAACGTCCTGACTTTC. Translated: CASSPRDSGANVLTF.

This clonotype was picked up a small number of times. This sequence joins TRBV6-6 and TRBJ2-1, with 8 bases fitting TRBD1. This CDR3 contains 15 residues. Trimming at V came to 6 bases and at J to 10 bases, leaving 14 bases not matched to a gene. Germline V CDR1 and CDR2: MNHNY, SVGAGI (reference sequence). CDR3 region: CASSPQTGASGEQFF. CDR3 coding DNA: TGTGCCAGCAGCCCCCAGACAGGGGCCAGCGGGGAGCAGTTCTTC.

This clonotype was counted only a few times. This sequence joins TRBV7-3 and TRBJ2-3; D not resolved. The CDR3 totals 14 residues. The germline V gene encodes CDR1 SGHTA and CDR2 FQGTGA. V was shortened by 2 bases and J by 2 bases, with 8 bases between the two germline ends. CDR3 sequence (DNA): TGTGCCAGCAGCTTATACAGTTTCACAGATACGCAGTATTTT. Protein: CASSLYSFTDTQYF.

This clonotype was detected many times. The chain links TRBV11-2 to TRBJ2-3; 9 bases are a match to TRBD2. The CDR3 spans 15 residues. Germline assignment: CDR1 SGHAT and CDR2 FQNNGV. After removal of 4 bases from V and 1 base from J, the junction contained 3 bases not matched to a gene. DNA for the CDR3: TGTGCCAGCAGCTCCTGGACTAGCGGCACAGATACGCAGTATTTT. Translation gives CASSSWTSGTDTQYF.